Each of the 25 T cell receptor beta chains below was sequenced from the same sample in a study of a mutant IDH1 vaccine in newly diagnosed glioma. These receptors have no known antigen. Time point specified: week 47, end of study. Each dose delivered 300 ug of mutant IDH1 20-mer peptide subcutaneously with imiquimod. Profiled with immunoSEQ multiplex PCR; TCRdb holds only in-frame clones, not every one. The sample holds about 94,000 clones, around 92% seen once. The sequencing used PBMCs, collected from a glioma patient whose treatment included an IDH1 peptide vaccine. Source of these receptors: a woman in her forties or fifties with glioma.

The chain has TRBV27 and TRBJ2-7; no reliable D call. This CDR3 region has 13 residues. Germline CDR1 is MNHEY and CDR2 is SMNVEV (reference sequence). V shed 3 bases and J shed 4 bases, with 10 bases lying between them. This CDR3 is CASSFQRFYEQYF. CDR3 sequence (DNA): TGTGCCAGCAGTTTCCAGCGTTTTTACGAGCAGTACTTC.

J is TRBJ1-2 and V is TRBV6-1; no clear D. With 6 bases removed from V and 8 bases from J, the gap between germline ends came to 16 bases. Germline-derived CDR1 and CDR2 are MNHNS and SASEGT. This CDR3 has 13 amino acids. DNA of the CDR3: TGTGCCAGCAGCCCCTCGGAGCGTAGGGGCTACACCTTC. Translating it yields CASSPSERRGYTF.

The chain employs TRBV5-1 and TRBJ2-7; D is uncertain. Trimming cost V 4 bases and J 2 bases, with 13 bases left between them. The germline gives CDR1 SGHRS, CDR2 YFSETQ. The CDR3 runs 14 residues. The CDR3 loop reads CASSTAGFPYEQYF. The CDR3 DNA reads TGCGCCAGCAGCACCGCAGGTTTCCCCTACGAGCAGTACTTC.

CDR3 DNA: TGTGCCAGCAGCCAAGTCGGGAACACTGAAGCTTTCTTT. Amino acid sequence: CASSQVGNTEAFF. This chain links TRBV4-2 with TRBJ1-1; no reliable D call. From germline, CDR1 is LGHNA and CDR2 YNFKEQ. Trimming took off 1 base at V and 1 base at J, with 4 bases between the two ends. CDR3 length: 13 residues.

This chain joins TRBV27 and TRBJ2-1; 14 bases align to TRBD2. J was trimmed by 8 bases and V by 2 bases; bases with no gene match: 5. The germline CDR1 and CDR2 sequences are MNHEY and SMNVEV (reference sequence). The CDR3 extends over 16 amino acids. The CDR3 DNA sequence: TGTGCCAGCAGTTTACTTGGGACTAGCGGGAGAGATGAGCAGTTCTTC. Its translation is CASSLLGTSGRDEQFF.

The rearrangement links TRBV21-1 to TRBJ2-7; the D call of TRBD2 is as the table states it, not checked on the DNA. TRBV21-1 is deemed a pseudogene. This CDR3 is built from 15 residues. The CDR3 nucleotides read TGTGCCAGCAGCAAAGGGGGAGGCCTCCCCTACGAGCAGTACTTC. Translating it yields CASSKGGGLPYEQYF.

J is TRBJ2-7 and V is TRBV14; tentative D call: TRBD2 (6 bases). CDR1 and CDR2 from the germline V gene are SGHDN and FVKESK. V was trimmed by 1 base and J by 1 base, leaving 14 bases between them. The CDR3 consists of 16 residues. CDR3: CASSQVLGGVSYEQYF. The CDR3, as DNA: TGTGCCAGCAGCCAAGTCCTCGGGGGAGTGTCCTACGAGCAGTACTTC.

The chain joins TRBV6-6 to TRBJ1-1, with unresolved D. CDR3 length equals 15 residues. V was trimmed by 6 bases and J by 1 base, leaving 15 bases between them. Germline lookup yields CDR1 MNHNY and CDR2 SVGAGI (reference sequence). The CDR3 reads CASSLLRAANTEAFF. The CDR3 nucleotides read TGTGCCAGCAGCCTCCTGAGGGCGGCGAACACTGAAGCTTTCTTT.

This rearrangement joins TRBV9 to TRBJ2-3; 9 positions match TRBD1. The CDR3 spans 15 residues. The V and J ends lost 5 bases and 2 bases, in that order; junction bases with no gene match: 6. Germline loops: CDR1 SGDLS, CDR2 YYNGEE. The CDR3 nucleotides read TGTGCCAGCAGTCCGGGGACAGGGATCACAGATACGCAGTATTTT. Encoded protein: CASSPGTGITDTQYF.

The chain has TRBV6-1 and TRBJ2-7, with 9 positions matching TRBD1. In germline, CDR1 is MNHNS, CDR2 SASEGT. The CDR3 has 13 residues. The ends lost 10 bases at V and 3 bases at J; junction bases unmatched: 7. CDR3: CATTTGGNYEQYF. CDR3 nucleotides: TGTGCCACCACCACAGGGGGCAACTACGAGCAGTACTTC.

This chain uses TRBV29-1 with TRBJ2-1, with D hard to call. The V and J ends lost 6 bases and 5 bases respectively, with 8 bases between them. Looked up from germline, CDR1 is SQVTM and CDR2 is ANQGSEA. The CDR3 runs 11 residues. The CDR3 DNA is TGCAGCGTCCGGGTGGACAATGAGCAGTTCTTC. This codes for CSVRVDNEQFF.

The V gene is TRBV7-9, the J gene TRBJ1-2; 8 bases match TRBD1. Germline lookup yields CDR1 SEHNR and CDR2 FQNEAQ (reference sequence). The CDR3 extends over 15 amino acids. The V and J ends lost 5 bases and 5 bases, in that order; junction bases with no gene match: 10. Here the CDR3 DNA reads TGTGCCAGCAGCCCCTGGACAGGGCGAGAATATGGCTACACCTTC. Encoded protein: CASSPWTGREYGYTF.

The chain has TRBV7-6 and TRBJ2-2; TRBD1 aligns across 9 bases. The CDR3 length is 15 residues. Germline V CDR1 and CDR2: SGHVS, FNYEAQ. The V segment lost 4 bases and the J segment 3 bases; nucleotides outside the gene matches: 3. The CDR3 spells CASSSRTGDTGELFF. The DNA for the CDR3 is TGTGCCAGCAGCTCGCGGACAGGGGACACCGGGGAGCTGTTTTTT. Complete variable domain (other parts from reference TRBV7-6 and TRBJ2-2): GAGVSQSPRYKVTKRGQDVALRCDPISGHVSLYWYRQALGQGPEFLTYFNYEAQQDKSGLPNDRFSAERPEGSISTLTIQRTEQRDSAMYRCASSSRTGDTGELFFGEGSRLTVL.

CDR3 nucleotide sequence: TGTGCCAGCAGTGGTAGACAGGGGGGCACCGGGGAGCTGTTTTTT. Amino acid sequence: CASSGRQGGTGELFF. The rearrangement links TRBV25-1 to TRBJ2-2; 9 nucleotides agree with TRBD1. CDR1 is MGHDK, CDR2 SYGVNS, per germline. The V gene end was trimmed by 4 bases and the J gene end by 4 bases; junction bases not matched to a gene: 4. The CDR3 length is 15 residues.

The CDR3 spells CASSGDRDTYEQYF. DNA of the CDR3: TGTGCCAGTAGCGGCGACAGGGATACCTACGAGCAGTACTTC. The rearrangement links TRBV19 to TRBJ2-7; 7 bases are a match to TRBD1. The ends lost 6 bases at V and 2 bases at J; junction bases unmatched: 7. This CDR3 is 14 amino acids long. Germline V lookup: CDR1 LNHDA, CDR2 SQIVND (reference sequence).

This clone was seen a handful of times. The chain carries TRBV28 and TRBJ1-2; D might be TRBD1 (5 bases). The CDR3 runs 15 residues. Germline-derived CDR1 and CDR2 are MDHEN and SYDVKM. V lost 5 bases and J 4 bases, leaving 17 bases between the germline ends. The CDR3 spells CASSDGGGQLYGYTF. The CDR3, as DNA: TGTGCCAGCAGTGACGGAGGAGGACAACTCTATGGCTACACCTTC.

The genes are TRBV19 and TRBJ2-2; 8 nucleotides match TRBD2. Germline V gene data show CDR1 as LNHDA and CDR2 as SQIVND (reference sequence). The CDR3 runs 15 residues. V shed 8 bases, J shed 6 bases, and the junction held 11 bases outside the gene matches. The DNA of the CDR3 is TGTGCCAGTGCCGGGGGACTAGGTCCCGCCGGGGAGCTGTTTTTT. Translating it yields CASAGGLGPAGELFF.

This clone was detected once. V usage is TRBV5-1 and J usage is TRBJ1-2, with TRBD1 identical over 9 bases. J lost 8 bases, V lost 2 bases, and 7 bases had no gene match. Germline V gives CDR1 SGHRS, CDR2 YFSETQ. CDR3 length: 14 residues. CDR3 DNA sequence: TGCGCCAGCAGCTTTGGGACAGGGTACGTCGGCTACACCTTC. Translating it yields CASSFGTGYVGYTF. The full variable domain, with the rest looked up from reference TRBV5-1 and TRBJ1-2, is KAGVTQTPRYLIKTRGQQVTLSCSPISGHRSVSWYQQTPGQGLQFLFEYFSETQRNKGNFPGRFSGRQFSNSRSEMNVSTLELGDSALYLCASSFGTGYVGYTFGSGTRLTVV.

The chain joins TRBV18 to TRBJ1-2, with 7 nucleotides matching TRBD1. The CDR3 consists of 13 residues. Per the germline V gene, CDR1 is KGHSH and CDR2 is LQKENI. V trimming: 2 bases; J trimming: 5 bases; junction bases outside the gene matches: 2. CDR3 in amino acids: CASSPGTEYGYTF. CDR3 nucleotide sequence: TGTGCCAGCTCACCAGGGACAGAGTATGGCTACACCTTC.

V usage is TRBV7-8 and J usage is TRBJ2-7, with 7 bases lining up with TRBD1. With 5 bases clipped from V and 0 bases from J, the junction kept 7 bases outside the gene matches. The germline CDR1 and CDR2 sequences are SGHVS and FQNEAQ. The CDR3 spans 15 residues. The CDR3 reads CASSLRGHRSYEQYF. In DNA, the CDR3 is TGTGCCAGCAGCCTTAGGGGGCACCGCTCCTACGAGCAGTACTTC.

The V gene is TRBV10-3, the J gene TRBJ1-1; D not certain. Germline V gene lookup returns CDR1 ENHRY and CDR2 SYGVKD. The length of the CDR3 is 13 residues. The V end lost 6 bases, the J end lost 4 bases, and 12 bases lay between the germline ends. In nucleotides, the CDR3 is TGTGCCATCAGGGCCAGTAGCCCCACTGAAGCTTTCTTT. The encoded protein is CAIRASSPTEAFF.

V is TRBV6-5 and J is TRBJ2-7; TRBD2 matches 12 bases. V shed 6 bases and J 1 base; nucleotides not matched to a gene: 4. Germline values: CDR1 MNHEY, CDR2 SVGAGI. The CDR3 consists of 15 residues. Written as DNA, the CDR3 is TGTGCCAGCAGCGAACTAGCGGGAGGTTCCTACGAGCAGTACTTC. It yields the protein CASSELAGGSYEQYF.

This clone was detected only once. This chain joins TRBV10-2 and TRBJ1-5; D ambiguous. Germline V gene sequence: CDR1 WSHSY, CDR2 SAAADI. V was trimmed by 0 bases and J by 4 bases, leaving 13 bases between them. This CDR3 is 16 amino acids long. The CDR3 sequence is CASSESINPVNQPQHF. In DNA form, the CDR3 reads TGCGCCAGCAGTGAGTCGATAAACCCGGTAAATCAGCCCCAGCATTTT.

The rearrangement links TRBV25-1 to TRBJ1-4; D possibly corresponds to TRBD1 (6 bases). V was shortened by 2 bases and J by 8 bases, with 15 bases between the two germline ends. The germline CDR1 and CDR2 sequences are MGHDK and SYGVNS. The CDR3 contains 15 residues. The CDR3 DNA is TGTGCCAGCAGTGAAACTCGGTGGGGGGCGGAAAAACTGTTTTTT. Residues: CASSETRWGAEKLFF.

CDR3 sequence: CASSQWGQGYAGELFF. The CDR3, as DNA: TGTGCCAGCAGCCAGTGGGGACAGGGATATGCCGGGGAGCTGTTTTTT. The chain joins TRBV5-4 to TRBJ2-2; 9 positions match TRBD1. Germline assignment: CDR1 SGHNT and CDR2 YYREEE (reference sequence). This CDR3 has 16 residues. V gave up 4 bases and J gave up 6 bases; unmatched junction bases: 10. Full variable domain (outside the CDR3, taken from reference TRBV5-4 and TRBJ2-2): ETGVTQSPTHLIKTRGQQVTLRCSSQSGHNTVSWYQQALGQGPQFIFQYYREEENGRGNFPPRFSGLQFPNYSSELNVNALELDDSALYLCASSQWGQGYAGELFFGEGSRLTVL.